This T cell receptor beta chain stems from a study of OX40 agonist ivuxolimab in advanced cancers. Study overall: Recorded diagnoses for dose-escalation patients were hepatocellular carcinoma, melanoma, renal cell or head and neck cancer. Whole-study results and caveats: Partial responders at 0.1-3.0 mg/kg had among the lowest clonal expansion. On average, a greater number of expanded clones characterised CD8+ T cells relative to CD4+.

Comments on this clone: Its matching antigen is unknown.

V was shortened by 6 bases and J by 9 bases, with 21 bases between the two germline ends. Looked up from germline, CDR1 is MNHNY and CDR2 is SVGAGI (reference sequence). The CDR3 loop spans 15 amino acids. Method: immunoSEQ multiplex PCR; TCRdb's copy keeps in-frame clones and lacks some. In the table there are 55,000 to 85,000 clones, 75% to 90% of which are singletons. Systemic immunosuppression or autoimmune disease history was grounds to exclude patients. The rearrangement joins TRBV6-6 to TRBJ1-3; D gene ambiguous. The TCR was taken from an adult with an advanced solid tumor such as melanoma, head and neck, liver or kidney cancer. Here the sequenced sample was CD4+ or CD8+ T cells sorted from blood, taken in a trial of the OX40 agonist ivuxolimab. The CDR3 here is CASRTVRPEDVTIYF. CDR3 nucleotides: TGTGCCAGCAGAACCGTCCGGCCCGAAGATGTCACCATATATTTT.